The clone carrying this T cell receptor beta chain came up a few times. No antigen is known for it. PCR amplification relied on 60 Vbeta primers (plus 13 Jbeta primers). TCRdb's table, derived via immunoSEQ multiplex PCR, lists solely in-frame clones and lacks some. This sample has roughly 200,000 clones, with 60% to 85% found just once. These data are taken from a study of cytomegalovirus exposure and HLA in healthy donors. Study-level findings and limits: Most TCR beta V segments were productive about 90% or about 30% of the time in an earlier analysis.

Unmatched junction bases numbered 9, after V lost 5 bases and J lost 0 bases. Germline CDR1 reads ENHRY; CDR2 reads SYGVKD. CDR3 length: 16 amino acids. Material: PBMCs. The receptor comes from a girl aged 10 to 17 in good health and CMV-seropositive. The chain carries TRBV10-3 and TRBJ1-1; 7 bases fit TRBD1. The CDR3 is CAISKRPGGLNTEAFF. CDR3 DNA: TGTGCCATCAGTAAAAGGCCAGGGGGGCTGAACACTGAAGCTTTCTTT.